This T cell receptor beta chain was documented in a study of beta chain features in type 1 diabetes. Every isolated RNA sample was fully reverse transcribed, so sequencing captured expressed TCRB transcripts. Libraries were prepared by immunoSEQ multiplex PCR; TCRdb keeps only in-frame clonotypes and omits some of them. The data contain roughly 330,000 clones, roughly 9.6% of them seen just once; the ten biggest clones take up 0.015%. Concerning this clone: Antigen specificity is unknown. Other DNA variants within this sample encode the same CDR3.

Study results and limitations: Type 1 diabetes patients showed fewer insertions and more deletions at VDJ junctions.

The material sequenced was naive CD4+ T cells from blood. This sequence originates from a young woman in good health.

The CDR3 loop reads CSVGDRNTEAFF. In DNA form, the CDR3 reads TGCAGCGTCGGGGACAGGAACACTGAAGCTTTCTTT. The chain links TRBV29-1 to TRBJ1-1, with 7 bases aligning to TRBD1. Trimming removed 6 bases from V and 1 base from J; junction bases left unmatched: 2. CDR3 length equals 12 residues. Germline-derived CDR1 and CDR2 are SQVTM and ANQGSEA. Looking up the rest from reference TRBV29-1 and TRBJ1-1 gives the full variable domain: SAVISQKPSRDICQRGTSLTIQCQVDSQVTMMFWYRQQPGQSLTLIATANQGSEATYESGFVIDKFPISRPNLTFSTLTVSNMSPEDSSIYLCSVGDRNTEAFFGQGTRLTVV.